This T cell receptor beta chain was recovered during a study of blood T cell repertoires in COVID-19. Study-level information: Sites in the United States, Italy and Spain provided acute and convalescent COVID-19 samples.

The table came from immunoSEQ multiplex PCR; TCRdb's copy has only in-frame clones and leaves some out. Found here are roughly 120,000 clones, roughly 90% of them singletons; the top ten hold about 1.9%. V shed 2 bases, J shed 6 bases, and the junction held 4 bases outside the gene matches. Germline loops: CDR1 MNHEY, CDR2 SVGAGI. The CDR3 runs 14 residues. In Seattle, patients joined the study during active infection and were tracked longitudinally. The gene calls are TRBV6-5 and TRBJ2-3, with 8 bases fitting TRBD1. Input material: peripheral blood. The sequence came from a man aged 50 or older with COVID-19, enrolled during active disease. CDR3: CASSYEGQDDTQYF. The DNA for the CDR3 is TGTGCCAGCAGTTACGAGGGACAGGACGATACGCAGTATTTT.